The subject of this entry is one T cell receptor beta chain. The antigen remains undetermined. One junction end disagrees with the germline gene, perhaps due to a read error. The data belong to a study of graft-versus-host responses after intestinal transplantation. CDR1 and CDR2 (germline): LNHDA, SQIVND (reference sequence). This CDR3 has 16 residues. Sequencing used immunoSEQ multiplex PCR; TCRdb keeps in-frame clones, though not all of them. The data show 50,000 to 75,000 clones, about 94% seen once. The sequenced sample was unstimulated CD4+ T cells sorted from spleen or lymph node cells, obtained before transplant. This TCR was sampled from a human donor who was the organ donor for an intestinal transplant. V is TRBV19 and J is TRBJ1-6; TRBD1 matches at 7 bases. The CDR3 region has the DNA TGTGTCAGTAGACCGAGGGGGCCGGGGGAGAATTCACCCCTCCACTTT. Encoded protein: CVSRPRGPGENSPLHF.